This T cell receptor beta chain was sequenced for a study of T cell responses to AZD1222 COVID-19 vaccine (dated by TCRdb to the early 2020s). The study in broad terms: Because spike-specific TCR depth and breadth did not differ between the two schedules, AZD1222 recipients who got a second dose at roughly 4 weeks were pooled with those who got a second dose at roughly 12 weeks. TCR sequencing covered over 230 trial participants: nearly 210 given two doses of AZD1222 and approximately 25 given two doses of MenACWY control vaccine. Trial participants were enrolled by age into 18-55, 56-69 and 70-plus year subgroups, with about 150, 28 and 57 TCR-sequenced participants respectively.

The germline V gene supplies CDR1 SGHTA and CDR2 FQGTGA. The V end loses 8 bases and the J end loses 4 bases, and a stretch of 21 bases separates them. The cysteine opens and the phenylalanine closes a CDR3 of 16 amino acids. Left in the record is the CDR3 DNA by itself, 48 bases read in frame from the first base. This clone is categorized as medium-sized (0.01 to 0.1%). Its antigen is not yet known. Per-base qualities were not stored, and no clone one base away is much larger. The identical CDR3 is also encoded by other nucleotide sequences in the sample. What the work shows at the level of the full study, not this receptor alone: The 56-69-year group was small, and its depth increase did not reach significance, likely because of low power. Participants were mostly white British and included more females than males, and it was suggested by the authors that clonal diversity may have been underestimated. CD4 TCRs associated with the vaccine covered the entire spike protein, and the dominant responses were in regions 160-218 and 743-854. Nearly half of unique spike-specific TCRs reportedly recognized epitopes outside regions mutated in the B.1.351 and B.1.1.7 variants. Because no day 14 peak-response samples were available, the repertoires could be characterized only after the peak T cell response. Spike-specific TCR breadth and depth rose significantly after two AZD1222 doses compared with day 0 and with MenACWY recipients. Conclusions about previously exposed vaccinees are limited, since just six AZD1222 recipients were seropositive for SARS-CoV-2 at baseline.

Sample time point, as interpreted from the label and publication: baseline before first vaccination. Vaccinee samples came from UK trials COV001 and COV002, including a single-blind randomized controlled phase 2/3 trial of AZD1222 (ChAdOx1 nCoV-19) in healthy adults. Trial participant PBMC samples were collected at day 0 and day 28 after the second dose for TCRbeta chain sequencing. The CDR3 regions of human TCRbeta chains were analyzed by immunosequencing. The published analysis was carried out like this. Repertoire TCRs were checked for matches against a reference library of SARS-CoV-2-specific TCRs that had been generated using the MIRA antigen-specificity platform. Breadth was defined as the fraction of unique TCRs that were SARS-CoV-2-associated, and depth was defined as the fraction of total T cells that were SARS-CoV-2-associated. Using the MIRA data, each spike-specific TCR was mapped to the spike region that the TCR reacts to and placed in a CD4 or CD8 class. Log10-transformed breadth and depth values were compared by one-way ANOVA with Sidak's multiple comparisons tests. What TCRdb holds here is the immuneACCESS table cut down to in-frame rearrangements. Part of the clones is not present; checked against another copy, under half of the missing clones reflect an unresolved V gene, and the others are unexplained. The D gene and trimming were derived from the DNA, and the V and J assignments and clone size from that table. The sample data list over 45,000 clones, and around 86% of these were observed just once. Together, the top ten hold 16% of the sample.

The clonotype was recovered from an adult in good health. The specimen was peripheral blood, collected on day 0 of AZD1222 vaccination. In this chain, TRBV7-3 is recombined with TRBJ2-1, and TRBD2 may be the D gene, going by 7 matching bases. The CDR3 protein: CASGGAQGEAYNEQFF. The sequenced DNA: TGTGCCAGCGGGGGGGCCCAAGGGGAGGCTTACAATGAGCAGTTCTTC.